The 20 T cell receptor beta chains in this list originate from one sample, sequenced in a study of shared clonotypes between healthy human individuals. Clones were read by immunoSEQ multiplex PCR, and TCRdb kept only the in-frame ones, dropping some. The table lists 1.5 million to 2.5 million clones, 85% to 95% of them singletons. The naive CD8 fraction comprised CD45RO-negative cells positively selected for CCR7 and excluded terminally differentiated effector memory CD45RA+ cells. The sample consisted of naive CD8+ T cells sorted from blood. These receptors were taken from a man aged 18 to 29 in good health.

With regard to this clone: The same CDR3 also results from other DNA sequences found in this sample. V and J are TRBV7-9 and TRBJ2-7, with 8 bases matching TRBD1. The CDR3 length is 14 residues. J was trimmed by 3 bases and V by 3 bases; bases with no gene match: 4. The germline CDR1 and CDR2 sequences are SEHNR and FQNEAQ (reference sequence). The CDR3 protein is CASSFPGQGYEQYF. The CDR3 DNA reads TGTGCCAGCAGCTTCCCCGGACAGGGCTACGAGCAGTACTTC. The variable domain in full, with the rest retrieved from reference TRBV7-9 and TRBJ2-7, is DTGVSQNPRHKITKRGQNVTFRCDPISEHNRLYWYRQTLGQGPEFLTYFQNEAQLEKSRLLSDRFSAERPKGSFSTLEIQRTEQGDSAMYLCASSFPGQGYEQYFGPGTRLTVT.

V and J are TRBV30 and TRBJ2-7; either TRBD1 or TRBD2 may supply D (6 bases each). Germline V gene data show CDR1 as GTSNPN and CDR2 as SVGIG (reference sequence). The CDR3 covers 14 residues. The V gene lost 2 bases and the J gene lost 5 bases, with 16 bases spanning the gap. Written as DNA, the CDR3 is TGTGCCTGGAGTTACGGGGGCGCCGGCGACGAGCAGTACTTC. This encodes CAWSYGGAGDEQYF. Looking up the rest from reference TRBV30 and TRBJ2-7 gives the full variable domain: SQTIHQWPATLVQPVGSPLSLECTVEGTSNPNLYWYRQAAGRGLQLLFYSVGIGQISSEVPQNLSASRPQDRQFILSSKKLLLSDSGFYLCAWSYGGAGDEQYFGPGTRLTVT.

This clone has a handful of counts. Other DNA sequences within the sample encode an identical CDR3. The V call is TRBV9, the J call TRBJ2-7, with TRBD2 identical over 11 bases. The CDR3 sequence is 15 residues long. Germline CDR1 reads SGDLS; CDR2 reads YYNGEE. The V and J ends lost 0 bases and 2 bases, in that order; junction bases with no gene match: 1. CDR3 residues: CASSVASGGTYEQYF. CDR3 coding DNA: TGTGCCAGCAGCGTAGCTAGCGGGGGGACCTACGAGCAGTACTTC.

The rearrangement joins TRBV28 to TRBJ2-1, with D perhaps TRBD1 (6 bases). The CDR3 contains 12 residues. From germline, CDR1 is MDHEN and CDR2 SYDVKM. Trimming shortened V by 3 bases and J by 10 bases, and 10 bases separated the two germline ends. The DNA for the CDR3 is TGTGCCAGCAGTTTTAGTGGGGGCGAGCAGTTCTTC. Translating gives CASSFSGGEQFF.

This chain uses TRBV5-5 with TRBJ1-2; D remains ambiguous. Per germline, CDR1 SGHKS and CDR2 YYEKEE (reference sequence). The length of the CDR3 is 14 residues. V was clipped by 4 bases and J by 3 bases, with 13 bases between them. The CDR3 DNA reads TGTGCCAGCAGCCCTGGGCGCACAGACTATGGCTACACCTTC. It codes for CASSPGRTDYGYTF.

The chain employs TRBV11-2 and TRBJ1-4; tentatively, D is TRBD1 (6 bases). Trimming removed 2 bases from V and 8 bases from J, with 18 bases in between. CDR1 is SGHAT and CDR2 is FQNNGV in the germline V gene. This CDR3 is 16 amino acids long. DNA for the CDR3: TGTGCCAGCAGCTTATTTCCGTTAAGTCAGGGGGAAAAACTGTTTTTT. Residues: CASSLFPLSQGEKLFF.

This chain links TRBV7-8 with TRBJ2-1, with TRBD2 as a possible D gene (5 bases). The CDR3 consists of 13 residues. The germline gives CDR1 SGHVS, CDR2 FQNEAQ. Trimming removed 2 bases at V and 7 bases at J, with 9 bases between. Written as DNA, the CDR3 is TGTGCCAGCAGCTTATCCTCGGGAAATGAGCAGTTCTTC. Amino acid sequence: CASSLSSGNEQFF.

The rearrangement links TRBV14 to TRBJ1-1; D not certain. Germline V gene lookup returns CDR1 SGHDN and CDR2 FVKESK. CDR3 length equals 15 residues. V was trimmed by 0 bases and J by 3 bases, leaving 11 bases between them. CDR3 bases: TGTGCCAGCAGCCAAGACAAACTCTGGGACACTGAAGCTTTCTTT. Translation gives CASSQDKLWDTEAFF.

About this clone itself: The same CDR3 can be traced to other DNA sequences in this sample. V and J are TRBV6-5 and TRBJ2-5, with D tentatively TRBD2 (7 bases). CDR3 length equals 13 residues. Germline V gene data show CDR1 as MNHEY and CDR2 as SVGAGI. Trimming pared 2 bases from V and 4 bases from J, leaving 8 bases between. CDR3: CASSYRGAETQYF. CDR3 nucleotide sequence: TGTGCCAGCAGTTACCGGGGGGCAGAGACCCAGTACTTC.

This chain joins TRBV10-2 and TRBJ2-3; TRBD2 might be the D (6 bases). Germline V gene data show CDR1 as WSHSY and CDR2 as SAAADI. This CDR3 has 12 amino acids. V was trimmed by 7 bases and J by 5 bases, leaving 10 bases between them. In DNA form, the CDR3 reads TGCGCCAGCAACGAAGCGGGAGATACGCAGTATTTT. Its protein product is CASNEAGDTQYF.

This sequence joins TRBV4-1 and TRBJ1-2, with D maybe TRBD1 (5 bases). V gave up 1 base and J gave up 4 bases, with 13 bases separating them. Germline-derived CDR1 and CDR2 are MGHRA and YSYEKL. This CDR3 has 15 residues. In DNA form, the CDR3 reads TGCGCCAGCAGCCAAGGTTCCAGGGCCGTCTATGGCTACACCTTC. Its translation: CASSQGSRAVYGYTF.

To note about this clone: The sample contains more than one DNA sequence encoding this CDR3. The chain links TRBV11-2 to TRBJ2-1; no clear D. The CDR3 is 12 residues long. Germline CDR1 reads SGHAT; CDR2 reads FQNNGV. V was clipped by 0 bases and J by 6 bases, with 3 bases between them. The chain's CDR3 is CASSLESNEQFF. For the CDR3, the DNA is TGTGCCAGCAGCTTAGAATCCAATGAGCAGTTCTTC.

V gene TRBV7-8 combines with J gene TRBJ2-7; D is possibly TRBD1 or TRBD2 (6 bases each). CDR3 length: 15 residues. The germline V and J ends were trimmed by 4 bases and 6 bases, with 19 bases remaining between them. Germline CDR1 and CDR2: SGHVS and FQNEAQ. The CDR3 DNA reads TGTGCCAGCAGCTCCACGGAGGGGGGCCTCGCCGAGCAGTACTTC. Translated: CASSSTEGGLAEQYF.

V gene TRBV1 combines with J gene TRBJ2-1; the table's D call, TRBD2, has no DNA check behind it. TRBV1 is described as a pseudogene. CDR3 length: 15 residues. The CDR3 loop is CTSSQFSGKGDEQFF. CDR3 sequence (DNA): TGCACCAGCAGCCAATTTAGCGGAAAGGGCGATGAGCAGTTCTTC.

The V call is TRBV6-1, the J call TRBJ2-7; no clear D gene. The length of the CDR3 is 15 residues. Trimming removed 1 base from V and 4 bases from J, with 14 bases in between. The germline V gene has CDR1 MNHNS and CDR2 SASEGT. This CDR3 is CASSEDSFLEYEQYF. CDR3 DNA sequence: TGTGCCAGCAGTGAAGATAGCTTCCTAGAATACGAGCAGTACTTC.

This clone appeared once. The chain couples TRBV7-9 to TRBJ2-7, with D unresolved. From germline, CDR1 is SEHNR and CDR2 FQNEAQ (reference sequence). The CDR3 is 12 amino acids. The V and J ends lost 8 bases and 4 bases respectively, with 12 bases between them. The CDR3 DNA reads TGTGCCAGCGGTCCCGAAGGGTACGAGCAGTACTTC. Its translation: CASGPEGYEQYF.

For the CDR3, the DNA is TGTGCCAGCAGTGAATACGGGAGCGGCTACGAGCAGTACTTC. Translating gives CASSEYGSGYEQYF. The J gene is TRBJ2-7, the V gene TRBV2; tentative D call: TRBD2 (6 bases). V lost 2 bases, J lost 3 bases, and 11 bases lay in between. Germline CDR1 reads SNHLY; CDR2 reads FYNNEI. This CDR3 region has 14 residues.

The chain uses TRBV30 and TRBJ1-5; possible D gene TRBD1, 5 bases. CDR3 length equals 14 residues. Trimming took off 5 bases at V and 5 bases at J, with 16 bases between the two ends. CDR1 is GTSNPN and CDR2 is SVGIG in the germline V gene (reference sequence). The CDR3 nucleotides read TGTGCCTGGGCTTCGGGGCTGGGGGATCAGCCCCAGCATTTT. Protein product: CAWASGLGDQPQHF.

With respect to this clone: Other DNA sequences from this sample encode an identical CDR3 as well. The V gene is TRBV5-5, the J gene TRBJ2-7; D might be TRBD1 (6 bases). The CDR3 has 13 residues. The germline V gene encodes CDR1 SGHKS and CDR2 YYEKEE (reference sequence). The ends were cut back, 3 bases at V and 1 base at J, with 8 bases in the middle. In nucleotides, the CDR3 is TGTGCCAGCAGCTGGACAGTTTCCTACGAGCAGTACTTC. Amino acid sequence: CASSWTVSYEQYF. The whole variable domain, filled in from reference TRBV5-5 and TRBJ2-7, reads DAGVTQSPTHLIKTRGQQVTLRCSPISGHKSVSWYQQVLGQGPQFIFQYYEKEERGRGNFPDRFSARQFPNYSSELNVNALLLGDSALYLCASSWTVSYEQYFGPGTRLTVT.

This chain connects TRBV2 to TRBJ2-1, with D tentatively TRBD1 (6 bases). The CDR3 totals 14 residues. V shed 6 bases and J shed 3 bases, with 12 bases lying between them. Germline values: CDR1 SNHLY, CDR2 FYNNEI. CDR3 nucleotides: TGTGCCAGCAGGGCCGCGGACAGCTACAATGAGCAGTTCTTC. Its translation: CASRAADSYNEQFF.